Listed below are T cell receptor beta chains from one sample, sequenced in a study of T-cell reconstitution after alpha-beta-depleted transplantation in children. MiXCR, run by TCRdb on the PCR reads, gives a single entry per CDR3 protein. The sample gives more than 90,000 distinct CDR3 sequences, 8% to 9% of which show up once; approximately 6.6% is in the top ten. Sequencing was performed on PBMCs from the stem cell graft donor, taken from the stem cell graft. These receptors came from a human donor who donated a stem cell graft to a child with congenital amegakaryocytic thrombocytopenia. CDR3s include the opening cysteine and the closing phenylalanine or tryptophan. D genes are given only for firm matches. Clone sizes are given selectively: once, few, many, or a class where the clone is expanded.

j_call d_call cdr3_length v_call clone_size cdr3_aa cdr3_nt
TRBJ2-1 TRBD2 17 TRBV2 few CASSSGVAGSSYNEQFF TGTGCCAGCAGCTCCGGAGTAGCGGGCAGCTCCTACAATGAGCAGTTCTTC
TRBJ2-7 NA 14 TRBV20-1 many CSTYRATRPGEQYF TGCAGTACCTACCGGGCCACCCGCCCCGGGGAGCAGTACTTC
TRBJ1-3 NA 15 TRBV12-3/TRBV12-4 many CASSSINRAGNTIYF TGTGCCAGCAGCTCTATTAACAGGGCTGGAAACACCATATATTTT
TRBJ2-1 NA 15 TRBV5-1 many CASSLSVGYYNEQFF TGCGCCAGCAGCCTATCCGTGGGTTACTACAATGAGCAGTTCTTC
TRBJ1-2 NA 15 TRBV28 many CASSYRSGESYGYTF TGTGCCAGCAGTTATCGCTCCGGAGAATCCTATGGCTACACCTTC
TRBJ1-1 NA 13 TRBV4-3 many CASSQSGNTEAFF TGCGCCAGCAGCCAATCAGGGAACACTGAAGCTTTCTTT
TRBJ2-5 NA 16 TRBV5-1 many CASSLAVTGSGETQYF TGCGCCAGCAGCTTGGCCGTCACAGGGAGTGGAGAGACCCAGTACTTC
TRBJ2-1 NA 14 TRBV5-1 many CASSLLLDYNEQFF TGCGCCAGCAGCTTGCTCCTGGACTACAATGAGCAGTTCTTC
TRBJ2-7 TRBD1 15 TRBV12-3/TRBV12-4 NA CASRAAGTGTYEQYF TGTGCCAGCAGGGCCGCCGGGACAGGGACCTACGAGCAGTACTTC
TRBJ2-5 TRBD2 16 TRBV5-5 many CASSVPLAGVQETQYF TGTGCCAGCAGCGTGCCCCTAGCGGGAGTTCAAGAGACCCAGTACTTC
TRBJ2-7 TRBD1 14 TRBV30 many CAWSSGTAFYEQYF TGTGCCTGGAGTAGTGGGACAGCCTTTTACGAGCAGTACTTC
TRBJ1-4 NA 16 TRBV20-1 many CSARVGRAATNEKLFF TGCAGTGCTAGAGTGGGCAGGGCAGCAACTAATGAAAAACTGTTTTTT
TRBJ1-3 NA 17 TRBV12-3/TRBV12-4 many CASSFSAGTLSGNTIYF TGTGCCAGCAGTTTTTCGGCAGGGACCCTCTCTGGAAACACCATATATTTT
TRBJ2-7 NA 11 TRBV11-2 many CASTTLGEQYF TGTGCCAGCACTACCCTGGGCGAGCAGTACTTC
TRBJ1-1 NA 13 TRBV20-1 many CSASRLGGTEAFF TGCAGTGCCAGCCGGCTTGGGGGCACTGAAGCTTTCTTT
TRBJ1-5 NA 16 TRBV5-6 many CASSRSDSYSNQPQHF TGTGCCAGCAGCCGCAGCGACAGTTATAGCAATCAGCCCCAGCATTTT
TRBJ2-3 TRBD2 15 TRBV10-3 many CAISGGGGAADTQYF TGTGCCATCAGTGGTGGCGGGGGGGCGGCAGATACGCAGTATTTT
TRBJ1-3 NA 15 TRBV10-3 many CAIGEGTPSGNTIYF TGTGCCATCGGCGAGGGGACTCCTTCTGGAAACACCATATATTTT
TRBJ1-4 NA 16 TRBV25-1 many CASSAYQTGGGEKLFF TGTGCCAGCAGTGCCTACCAGACGGGCGGGGGCGAAAAACTGTTTTTT
TRBJ2-7 NA 16 TRBV20-1 many CSARLGGRGSYYEQYF TGCAGTGCTAGATTAGGGGGTCGCGGGAGTTACTACGAGCAGTACTTC
TRBJ2-1 TRBD2 15 TRBV3-1 many CASSPIAGRDDEQFF TGTGCCAGCAGCCCGATAGCGGGACGTGACGATGAGCAGTTCTTC
TRBJ2-3 NA 15 TRBV28 NA CASSLRSPGADTQYF TGTGCCAGCAGTTTACGATCCCCTGGTGCAGATACGCAGTATTTT
TRBJ1-2 NA 13 TRBV12-3/TRBV12-4 many CASRYQGGYGYTF TGTGCCAGCAGATACCAGGGTGGCTATGGCTACACCTTC
TRBJ1-2 NA 13 TRBV10-3 many CAISEPEVNGYTF TGTGCCATCAGTGAGCCGGAGGTAAATGGCTACACCTTC
TRBJ1-2 TRBD1 16 TRBV2 many CASSEVGTGGNYGYTF TGTGCCAGCAGTGAGGTTGGGACAGGGGGTAACTATGGCTACACCTTC
TRBJ2-1 NA 16 TRBV6-1 many CASSPRIQAPYNEQFF TGTGCCAGCAGTCCTCGTATCCAGGCCCCCTACAATGAGCAGTTCTTC
TRBJ1-4 NA 12 TRBV7-2 many CASSSPPGILFF TGTGCCAGCAGCTCCCCCCCGGGTATACTGTTTTTT
TRBJ2-3 TRBD2 14 TRBV6-1 many CATLGGLLTDTQYF TGTGCCACCCTGGGGGGACTATTAACAGATACGCAGTATTTT
TRBJ1-6 TRBD1 13 TRBV12-3/TRBV12-4 many CASSGSTGLPLHF TGTGCCAGCAGTGGGTCGACAGGGCTCCCCCTCCACTTT
TRBJ1-5 TRBD1 13 TRBV29-1 few CSVGDRDNQPQHF TGCAGCGTTGGGGACAGGGACAATCAGCCCCAGCATTTT
TRBJ1-2 NA 16 TRBV7-2 many CASSLGPQQGGYGYTF TGTGCCAGCAGCTTAGGGCCCCAGCAGGGAGGGTATGGCTACACCTTC
TRBJ1-1 NA 13 TRBV28 once CACCRYLNTEAFF TGTGCCTGCTGCAGGTACTTGAACACTGAAGCTTTCTTT
TRBJ2-1 TRBD1 14 TRBV7-3 many CASSLGRGNNEQFF TGTGCCAGCAGTCTAGGCAGGGGGAACAATGAGCAGTTCTTC
TRBJ1-6 NA 17 TRBV5-1 many CASSLSPTGGRNSPLHF TGCGCCAGCAGCTTGAGTCCCACGGGGGGCAGAAATTCACCCCTCCACTTT
TRBJ1-1 TRBD1 15 TRBV12-3/TRBV12-4 few CASSSKGQGNTEAFF TGTGCCAGCAGTTCTAAGGGACAGGGGAACACTGAAGCTTTCTTT
TRBJ1-6 NA 16 TRBV3-1 many CASSLLTQGFNSPLHF TGTGCCAGCAGCCTCCTGACACAAGGATTTAATTCACCCCTCCACTTT
TRBJ2-3 NA 14 TRBV20-1 NA CSARGLDFTDTQYF TGCAGTGCTAGAGGACTAGACTTCACAGATACGCAGTATTTT
TRBJ2-3 NA 11 TRBV12-3/TRBV12-4 once CASSSQVGQYF TGTGCCAGCAGTTCCCAGGTGGGGCAGTATTTT
TRBJ2-5 NA 14 TRBV10-3 many CAISALGSQETQYF TGTGCCATCAGTGCGCTCGGGAGCCAAGAGACCCAGTACTTC
TRBJ1-4 NA 13 TRBV7-8 many CAILTGPNEKLFF TGTGCCATCCTGACAGGACCTAATGAAAAACTGTTTTTT
TRBJ2-1 NA 11 TRBV7-2 many CASSYSGRRFF TGTGCCAGCAGCTACTCAGGGAGGCGGTTCTTC
TRBJ2-2 NA 12 TRBV5-1 many CASSFEAGELFF TGCGCCAGCAGCTTCGAGGCCGGGGAGCTGTTTTTT
TRBJ1-2 TRBD1 13 TRBV29-1 many CSVAGGAKHGYTF TGCAGCGTCGCAGGGGGCGCGAAGCATGGCTACACCTTC
TRBJ2-1 TRBD2 12 TRBV20-1 many CSARVGGNEQFF TGCAGTGCTAGAGTCGGGGGGAATGAGCAGTTCTTC
TRBJ2-1 NA 16 TRBV20-1 many CSARDAWAILWDEQFF TGCAGTGCTAGAGACGCTTGGGCCATATTATGGGATGAGCAGTTCTTC
TRBJ2-5 TRBD2 16 TRBV18 many CASSSTSSGIQETQYF TGTGCCAGCTCTTCCACGTCTAGCGGTATACAAGAGACCCAGTACTTC